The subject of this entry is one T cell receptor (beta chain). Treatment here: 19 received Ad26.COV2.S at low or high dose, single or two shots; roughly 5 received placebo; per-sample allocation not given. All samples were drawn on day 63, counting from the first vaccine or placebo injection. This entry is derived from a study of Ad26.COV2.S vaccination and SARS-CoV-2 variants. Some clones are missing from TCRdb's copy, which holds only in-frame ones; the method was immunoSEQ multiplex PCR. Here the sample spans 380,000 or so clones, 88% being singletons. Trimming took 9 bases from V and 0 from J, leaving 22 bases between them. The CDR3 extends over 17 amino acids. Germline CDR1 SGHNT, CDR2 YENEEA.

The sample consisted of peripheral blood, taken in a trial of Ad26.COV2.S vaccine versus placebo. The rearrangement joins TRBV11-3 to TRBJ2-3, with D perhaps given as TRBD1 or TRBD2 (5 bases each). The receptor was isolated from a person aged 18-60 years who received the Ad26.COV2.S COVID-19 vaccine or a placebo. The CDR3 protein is CASIMRGTPASTDTQYF. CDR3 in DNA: TGTGCCAGTATCATGAGAGGGACGCCTGCTAGCACAGATACGCAGTATTTT.